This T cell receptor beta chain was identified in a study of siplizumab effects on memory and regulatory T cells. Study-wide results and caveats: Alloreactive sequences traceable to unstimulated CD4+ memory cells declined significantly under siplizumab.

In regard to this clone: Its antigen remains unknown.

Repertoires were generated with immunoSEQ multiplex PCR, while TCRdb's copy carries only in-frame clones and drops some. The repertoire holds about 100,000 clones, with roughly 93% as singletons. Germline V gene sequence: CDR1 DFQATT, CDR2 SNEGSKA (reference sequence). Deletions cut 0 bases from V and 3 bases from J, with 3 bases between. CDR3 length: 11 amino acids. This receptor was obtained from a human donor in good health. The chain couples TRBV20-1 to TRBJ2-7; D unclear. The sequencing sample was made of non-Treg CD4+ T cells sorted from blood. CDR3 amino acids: CSARENYEQYF. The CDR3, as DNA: TGCAGTGCTAGAGAGAACTACGAGCAGTACTTC.